A single T cell receptor (beta chain) is shown here with its context. The antigen is not known. This CDR3 spans 14 amino acids. The V and J ends lost 3 bases and 7 bases respectively, with 16 bases between them. Germline V gives CDR1 SGHAT, CDR2 FQNNGV. Method: immunoSEQ multiplex PCR; TCRdb's copy keeps in-frame clones and lacks some. The sample holds tens of thousands of clones, 80% to 95% seen once. CD4+ T cells from unexposed donors were obtained before the COVID-19 pandemic (2011-2018). This entry belongs to a study of CD4 T cells in relation to SARS-CoV-2 and coronaviruses. About the study: Crossreactive spike epitopes shared across donors were mapped to their HLA restriction. Study-level findings and limits: About 65% of donors had memory CD4+ clonotypes crossrecognizing SARS-CoV-2 and common cold coronavirus spike. Crossreactive clones expanded significantly less to SARS-CoV-2 than monoreactive clones.

The receptor comes from a human donor in good health. The chain is built from TRBV11-2 and TRBJ2-7; D is perhaps TRBD1 (5 bases). Sample: naive CD4+ T cells from PBMCs. As to subset: naive CD4+ T cells isolated by negative enrichment. CDR3 DNA sequence: TGTGCCAGCAGCTTCCGAAGATTAGCAGGGGAGCAGTACTTC. Its translation is CASSFRRLAGEQYF.